This T cell receptor (beta chain) was captured by sequencing in a study of CD8+CD57+ T cells in acquired aplastic anemia. This clonotype was recorded at least ten times. The antigen is unknown. All sequencing subjects had displayed CD8+CD57+ cell expansion on flow cytometry. Among the patients, all had severe acquired aplastic anemia. When blood sampling took place, the patients had received no therapy. Study-level points and caveats: Approximately 29 was the count of CD8+ CDR3 sequences that patients shared with controls.

Genomic DNA served as template for TCR beta VDJ and CDR3 profiling. A single record per CDR3 protein comes from TCRdb applying MiXCR to the reads. The repertoire has about 160,000 distinct CDR3 sequences, around 48% of them found once; the top ten carry around 2.9%. The CDR3 is 16 residues long. Germline trimming cut 1 base from V and 6 bases from J; bases unmatched to any gene: 10. Germline V CDR1 and CDR2: MGHRA, YSYEKL. This chain connects TRBV4-1 to TRBJ2-3; 7 positions agree with TRBD2. The sequenced material came from sorted CD4+, CD8+, or CD8+CD57+ T cells (not recorded which) from PBMCs. This sequence originates from a human donor with aplastic anemia. CDR3 amino acids: CASSQGYGRPTDTQYF. CDR3 bases: TGCGCCAGCAGCCAAGGGTACGGGAGGCCGACCGATACGCAGTATTTT.